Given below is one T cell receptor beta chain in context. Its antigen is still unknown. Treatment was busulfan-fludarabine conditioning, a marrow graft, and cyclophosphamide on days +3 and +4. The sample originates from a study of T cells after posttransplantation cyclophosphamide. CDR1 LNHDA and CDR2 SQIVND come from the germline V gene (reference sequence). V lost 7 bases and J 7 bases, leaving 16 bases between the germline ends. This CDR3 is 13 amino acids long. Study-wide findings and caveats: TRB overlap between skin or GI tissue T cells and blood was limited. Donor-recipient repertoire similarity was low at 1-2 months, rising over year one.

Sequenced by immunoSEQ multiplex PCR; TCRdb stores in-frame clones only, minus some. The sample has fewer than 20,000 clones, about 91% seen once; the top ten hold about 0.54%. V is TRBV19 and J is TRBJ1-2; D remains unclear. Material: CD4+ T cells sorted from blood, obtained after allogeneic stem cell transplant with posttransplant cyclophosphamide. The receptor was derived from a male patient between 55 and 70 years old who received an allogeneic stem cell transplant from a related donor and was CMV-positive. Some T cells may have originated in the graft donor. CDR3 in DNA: TGTGCCAGTATAGCCACGCTCCCTAGTGGCTACACCTTC. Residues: CASIATLPSGYTF.